This TCR beta chain was profiled in a study of ipilimumab plus nivolumab after autologous stem cell transplantation. Study as a whole: Typical patient got a handful of ipilimumab doses and roughly eight nivolumab doses (median).

Using immunoSEQ multiplex PCR, the repertoire was profiled, and TCRdb retains in-frame clones only, with some absent. Of roughly 9,800 clones listed, 60% to 75% are singletons. With 1 base removed from V and 7 bases from J, the gap between germline ends came to 10 bases. The CDR3 runs 13 residues. CDR1 and CDR2 (germline): SNHLY, FYNNEI. Dosing: nivolumab 3 mg/kg IV, weeks 1, 4, 7, 10, then every two weeks to week 26. Sequenced here: PBMCs, sampled in a trial of ipilimumab plus nivolumab as post-transplant consolidation. The rearrangement links TRBV2 to TRBJ2-5; no definite D call. The clonotype was recovered from a female donor with multiple myeloma. The CDR3 sequence is CASSEGPGGTQYF. The CDR3 DNA sequence: TGTGCCAGCAGTGAAGGCCCCGGTGGGACCCAGTACTTC.